This entry describes one T cell receptor (beta chain). Original analysis: Quantification of nucleated cells was approximated via reference gene primer amplification. Clones were read by immunoSEQ multiplex PCR, and TCRdb kept only the in-frame ones, dropping some. D and trimming come from the DNA, and the V and J calls and clone size come from that table. The sample carries fewer than 15,000 clones, roughly 80% recorded once. CDR1 ENHRY and CDR2 SYGVKD come from the germline V gene. V lost 9 bases to trimming and J lost 4 bases, with 18 bases between them. The CDR3 has 14 residues. This sample was included in a study of blood T cell repertoires in COVID-19. Study-wide background: Samples taken during acute and convalescent COVID-19 were collected in the United States, Italy and Spain. T cells, B-cell-depleted T cells, or PBMCs supplied cDNA or gDNA.

This TCR came from a human donor in a cohort sampled during active COVID-19. Sequenced material: peripheral blood. This chain links TRBV10-3 with TRBJ1-1, with D perhaps matching TRBD1 (6 bases). CDR3 nucleotide sequence: TGTGCCATAGCCGCGGACAGTTTCGGCACTGAAGCTTTCTTT. It codes for CAIAADSFGTEAFF.